The next 8 T cell receptor beta chains were all read from a single sample in a study of T-cell reconstitution after alpha-beta-depleted transplantation in children. TCRbeta library construction was performed incorporating unique molecular identifiers. MiXCR was run by TCRdb on the PCR reads, yielding one entry per CDR3 protein. Of 150,000 to 200,000 distinct CDR3 sequences listed, roughly 10% are singletons. Sequencing was performed on PBMCs, taken before TCRalphabeta/CD19-depleted stem cell transplant. Source of these receptors: a boy aged 2 to 9 with acute myeloid leukemia, due to receive a stem cell transplant.

This clonotype was seen repeatedly, ten times or more. The CDR3: CASSYSTGGGTEAFF. CDR3 nucleotides: TGTGCCAGCAGTTACTCGACAGGGGGCGGAACTGAAGCTTTCTTT. The rearrangement uses TRBV6-5 and TRBJ1-1, with TRBD1 matching over 10 bases. The CDR3 contains 15 residues. The junction had 3 bases not matched to a gene; V was cut back by 0 bases and J by 5 bases. Germline V lookup: CDR1 MNHEY, CDR2 SVGAGI.

This clonotype was counted at least ten times. The rearrangement uses TRBV7-9 and TRBJ1-5; D is perhaps TRBD1 (5 bases). V lost 3 bases and J 7 bases, leaving 13 bases between the germline ends. Germline assignment: CDR1 SEHNR and CDR2 FQNEAQ (reference sequence). The CDR3 has 14 amino acids. The CDR3, as DNA: TGTGCCAGCAGCTTCCCAGGGTTTGGGCAGCCCCAGCATTTT. Its translation is CASSFPGFGQPQHF.

In its sample, this clonotype was seen many times. The chain has TRBV12-3 or TRBV12-4 and TRBJ2-1; TRBD2 matches 7 bases. The V and J ends lost 2 bases and 0 bases, in that order; junction bases with no gene match: 4. This CDR3 has 16 amino acids. CDR3 residues: CASSLWRGSSYNEQFF. The CDR3 bases are TGTGCCAGCAGTTTATGGCGGGGGAGCTCCTACAATGAGCAGTTCTTC.

This clonotype was seen ten or more times. The chain is built from TRBV6-1 and TRBJ2-1, with D maybe TRBD2 (6 bases). Germline V lookup: CDR1 MNHNS, CDR2 SASEGT. V was trimmed by 1 base and J by 3 bases, leaving 13 bases between them. This CDR3 has 16 residues. In DNA, the CDR3 is TGTGCCAGCAGTGAAGGAGGAGGGTATAACTACAATGAGCAGTTCTTC. Translating it yields CASSEGGGYNYNEQFF.

This clonotype was observed many times. V and J are TRBV12-3 or TRBV12-4 and TRBJ2-7, with D possibly being TRBD2 (5 bases). V lost 4 bases, J lost 4 bases, and 14 bases lay in between. The CDR3 spans 14 residues. CDR3 in DNA: TGTGCCAGCAGTTGGTCAAGCGGACCTTACGAGCAGTACTTC. Protein product: CASSWSSGPYEQYF.

This clonotype was detected ten times or more. DNA of the CDR3: TGTGCCAGCAGCCTACTAGCGCTACAAGAGACCCAGTACTTC. Translating gives CASSLLALQETQYF. The rearrangement uses TRBV7-9 and TRBJ2-5, with 7 bases lining up with TRBD2. Trimming removed 5 bases from V and 2 bases from J; junction bases left unmatched: 5. From germline, CDR1 is SEHNR and CDR2 FQNEAQ (reference sequence). The length of the CDR3 is 14 residues.

Remarks on this clonotype: At one end, the junction sequence differs from germline, possibly due to a read error. J is TRBJ2-1 and V is TRBV15; D might be TRBD1 (6 bases). The CDR3 runs 13 residues. CDR1 and CDR2 (germline): LNHNV, YYDKDF (reference sequence). CDR3 in DNA: TGTGCCACCCGCAGGGGCTCCTACAATGAGCAGTTCTTC. Translating gives CATRRGSYNEQFF.

This clonotype appeared many times. The chain uses TRBV7-2 and TRBJ1-6; a weak D match, TRBD1 (6 bases). This CDR3 comprises 15 residues. Trimming took 2 bases from V and 9 from J, leaving 14 bases between them. Germline V gene sequence: CDR1 SGHTA, CDR2 FQGNSA. The CDR3 DNA is TGTGCCAGCAGCTTAAGGAGGGCAGGGGTTTCACCCCTCCACTTT. Its translation is CASSLRRAGVSPLHF.